This entry lists 2 T cell receptor beta chains sequenced from one sample in a study of T cell repertoires in cytomegalovirus infection. Each CDR3 protein is one row after TCRdb ran MiXCR on the reads. The sample has 300,000 or so distinct CDR3 sequences, 20% to 25% seen once; the top ten hold about 14%. These receptors are not linked to any known antigen. This material consisted of cultured PBMCs, taken from culture after CMV antigen stimulation. The receptors originated from a human donor in good health (CMV status not recorded). Some clones in this sample may be carry-over from other donors' samples.

The chain employs TRBV7-9 and TRBJ1-4; 8 positions match TRBD1. The V segment lost 5 bases and the J segment 11 bases; nucleotides outside the gene matches: 13. The CDR3 spans 15 residues. CDR1 is SEHNR and CDR2 is FQNEAQ in the germline V gene (reference sequence). CDR3 sequence reads: CASSADRDQYGKLFF. The CDR3 region has the DNA TGTGCCAGCAGCGCGGACAGGGATCAGTATGGGAAACTGTTTTTT.

The chain uses TRBV7-3 and TRBJ2-1; TRBD2 matches 8 bases. The CDR3 covers 16 residues. Germline-derived CDR1 and CDR2 are SGHTA and FQGTGA. Losses at the gene ends were 0 bases for V and 5 bases for J; bases not matched to a gene: 6. The CDR3: CASSLTRAGVNNEQFF. The DNA of the CDR3 is TGTGCCAGCAGCTTAACTAGAGCGGGAGTTAACAATGAGCAGTTCTTC. The entire variable domain, with the rest obtained from reference TRBV7-3 and TRBJ2-1, is as follows: GAGVSQTPSNKVTEKGKYVELRCDPISGHTALYWYRQSLGQGPEFLIYFQGTGAADDSGLPNDRFFAVRPEGSVSTLKIQRTERGDSAVYLCASSLTRAGVNNEQFFGPGTRLTVL.